This TCR beta chain was identified during a study of blood T cell repertoires in COVID-19. Turning to the study itself: Sites in the United States, Italy and Spain provided acute and convalescent COVID-19 samples. Nucleic acid was either cDNA or gDNA, and it came from T cells, B-cell-depleted T cells, or PBMCs.

The protocol was immunoSEQ multiplex PCR, while the TCRdb copy is restricted to in-frame clones and leaves out a portion. This sample has about 240,000 clones, with roughly 87% found just once. The receptor was derived from a woman in her twenties or thirties with acute COVID-19. Sequenced sample: PBMCs or T cells enriched from blood (not recorded which).

CDR3 in DNA: TGCGCCAGCAGCCAGCCGACAGGGAGGACTGAAGCTTTCTTT. Its translation is CASSQPTGRTEAFF. The genes are TRBV4-1 and TRBJ1-1, with 7 bases that match TRBD1. Germline values: CDR1 MGHRA, CDR2 YSYEKL. The ends lost 3 bases at V and 5 bases at J; junction bases unmatched: 6. The CDR3 covers 14 residues.